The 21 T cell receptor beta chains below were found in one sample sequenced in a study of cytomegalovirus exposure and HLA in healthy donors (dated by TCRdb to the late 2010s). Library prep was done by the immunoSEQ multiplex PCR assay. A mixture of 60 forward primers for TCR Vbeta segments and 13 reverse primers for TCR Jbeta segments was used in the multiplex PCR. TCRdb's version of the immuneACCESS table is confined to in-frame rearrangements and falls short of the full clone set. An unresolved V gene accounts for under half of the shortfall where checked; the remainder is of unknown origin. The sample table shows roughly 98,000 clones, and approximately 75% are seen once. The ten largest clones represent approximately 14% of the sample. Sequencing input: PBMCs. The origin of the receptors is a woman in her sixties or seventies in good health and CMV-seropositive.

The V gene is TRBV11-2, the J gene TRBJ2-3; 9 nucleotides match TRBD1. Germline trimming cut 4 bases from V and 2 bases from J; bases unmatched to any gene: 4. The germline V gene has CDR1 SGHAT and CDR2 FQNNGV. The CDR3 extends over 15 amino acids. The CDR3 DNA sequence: TGTGCCAGCAGCTCCGGGACAGGGACCACAGATACGCAGTATTTT. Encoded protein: CASSSGTGTTDTQYF.

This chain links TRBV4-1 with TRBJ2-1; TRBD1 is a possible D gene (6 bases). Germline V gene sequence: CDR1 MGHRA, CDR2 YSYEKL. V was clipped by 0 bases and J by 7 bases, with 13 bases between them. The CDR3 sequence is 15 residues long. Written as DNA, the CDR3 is TGCGCCAGCAGCCAAGAGGGGGCCAGAGCAAATGAGCAGTTCTTC. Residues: CASSQEGARANEQFF.

CDR3 amino acids: CASGKQGSEKLFF. CDR3 in DNA: TGTGCCAGCGGAAAACAGGGCAGTGAAAAACTGTTTTTT. V usage is TRBV27 and J usage is TRBJ1-4; weak D call: TRBD1 (6 bases). Germline loops: CDR1 MNHEY, CDR2 SMNVEV (reference sequence). V was cut by 8 bases and J by 7 bases, with 14 bases left in between. The CDR3 is made up of 13 amino acids. The complete variable domain, with remaining parts taken from reference TRBV27 and TRBJ1-4, reads EAQVTQNPRYLITVTGKKLTVTCSQNMNHEYMSWYRQDPGLGLRQIYYSMNVEVTDKGDVPEGYKVSRKEKRNFPLILESPSPNQTSLYFCASGKQGSEKLFFGSGTQLSVL.

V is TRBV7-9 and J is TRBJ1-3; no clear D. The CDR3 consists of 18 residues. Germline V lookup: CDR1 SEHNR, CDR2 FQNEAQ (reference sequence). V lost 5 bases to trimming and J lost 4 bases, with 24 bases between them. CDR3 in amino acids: CASSHHRRVKWRGNTIYF. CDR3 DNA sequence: TGTGCCAGCAGCCACCATCGAAGAGTGAAGTGGAGGGGAAACACCATATATTTT.

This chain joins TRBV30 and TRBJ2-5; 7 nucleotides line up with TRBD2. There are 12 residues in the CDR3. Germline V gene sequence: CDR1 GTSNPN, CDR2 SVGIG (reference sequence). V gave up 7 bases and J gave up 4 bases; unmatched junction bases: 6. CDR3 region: CALSGGPETQYF. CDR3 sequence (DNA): TGTGCCTTGTCGGGGGGTCCAGAGACCCAGTACTTC.

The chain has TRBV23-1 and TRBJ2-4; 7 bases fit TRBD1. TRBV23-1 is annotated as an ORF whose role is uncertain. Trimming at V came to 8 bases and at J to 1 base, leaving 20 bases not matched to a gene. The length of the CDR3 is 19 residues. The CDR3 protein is CASPRIQGTGVVAKNIQYF. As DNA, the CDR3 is TGCGCCAGCCCACGGATACAGGGGACCGGGGTGGTTGCCAAAAACATTCAGTACTTC.

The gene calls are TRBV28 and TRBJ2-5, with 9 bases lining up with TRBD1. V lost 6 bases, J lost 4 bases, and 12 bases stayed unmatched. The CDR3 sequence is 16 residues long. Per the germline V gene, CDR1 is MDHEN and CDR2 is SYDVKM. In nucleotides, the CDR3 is TGTGCCAGCAGCACCCCGGGACAGGGTGAAGTAGAGACCCAGTACTTC. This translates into CASSTPGQGEVETQYF.

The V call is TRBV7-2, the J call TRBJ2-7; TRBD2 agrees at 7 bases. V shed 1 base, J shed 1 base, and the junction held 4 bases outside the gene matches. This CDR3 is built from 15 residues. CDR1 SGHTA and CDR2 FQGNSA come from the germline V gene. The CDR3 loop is CASSLGPSGSYEQYF. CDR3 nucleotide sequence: TGTGCCAGCAGCTTAGGGCCTAGCGGATCCTACGAGCAGTACTTC.

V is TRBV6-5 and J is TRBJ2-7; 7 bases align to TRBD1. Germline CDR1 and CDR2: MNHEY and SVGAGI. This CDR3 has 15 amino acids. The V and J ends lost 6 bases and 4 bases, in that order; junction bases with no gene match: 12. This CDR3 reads CASRIAEGAYYEQYF. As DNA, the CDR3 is TGTGCCAGCAGAATCGCAGAGGGGGCGTATTACGAGCAGTACTTC.

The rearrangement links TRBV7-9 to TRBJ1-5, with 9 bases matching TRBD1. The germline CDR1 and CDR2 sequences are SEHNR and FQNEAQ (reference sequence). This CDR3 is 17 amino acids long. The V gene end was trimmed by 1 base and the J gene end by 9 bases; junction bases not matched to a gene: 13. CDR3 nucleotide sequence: TGTGCCAGCAGCTTAGTTGGGACAGGGATCGGGATGGGGCCCCAGCATTTT. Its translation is CASSLVGTGIGMGPQHF.

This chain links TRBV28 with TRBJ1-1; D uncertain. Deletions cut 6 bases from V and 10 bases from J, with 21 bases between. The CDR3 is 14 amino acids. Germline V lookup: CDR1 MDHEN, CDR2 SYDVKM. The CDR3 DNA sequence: TGTGCCAGCAGCCCTGGCCAGACACGAAAAGGAGCTTTCTTT. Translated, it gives CASSPGQTRKGAFF.

CDR3 DNA sequence: TGTGCCAGCAGCTCCTACCTGGTCGAGCAGTACTTC. Encoded protein: CASSSYLVEQYF. This chain joins TRBV7-6 and TRBJ2-7; D is unclear. Germline assignment: CDR1 SGHVS and CDR2 FNYEAQ. This CDR3 is 12 amino acids long. V shed 4 bases and J shed 6 bases, with 10 bases lying between them.

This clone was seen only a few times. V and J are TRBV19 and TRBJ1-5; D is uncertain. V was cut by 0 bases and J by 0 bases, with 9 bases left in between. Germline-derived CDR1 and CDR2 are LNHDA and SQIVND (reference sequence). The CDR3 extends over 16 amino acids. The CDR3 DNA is TGTGCCAGTAGTATAGAGTGGAGGGTTAGCAATCAGCCCCAGCATTTT. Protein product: CASSIEWRVSNQPQHF.

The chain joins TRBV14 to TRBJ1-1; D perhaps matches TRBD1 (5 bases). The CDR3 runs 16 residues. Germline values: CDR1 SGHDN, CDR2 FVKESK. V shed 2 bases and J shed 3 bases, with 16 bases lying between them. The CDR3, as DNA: TGTGCCAGCAGCCAAAAATTTAGGGGTGGAGACACTGAAGCTTTCTTT. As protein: CASSQKFRGGDTEAFF.

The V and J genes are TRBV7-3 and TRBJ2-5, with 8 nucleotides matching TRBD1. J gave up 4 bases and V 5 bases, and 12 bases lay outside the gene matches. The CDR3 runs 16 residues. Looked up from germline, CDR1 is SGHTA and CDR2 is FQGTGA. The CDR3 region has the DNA TGTGCCAGCAGCACTGGACAGGGAAGGGGCAGAGAGACCCAGTACTTC. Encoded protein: CASSTGQGRGRETQYF.

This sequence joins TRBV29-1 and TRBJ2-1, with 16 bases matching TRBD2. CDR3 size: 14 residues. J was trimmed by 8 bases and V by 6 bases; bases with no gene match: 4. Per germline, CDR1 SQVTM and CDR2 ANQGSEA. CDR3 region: CSVGLAGGMDEQFF. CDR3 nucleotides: TGCAGCGTGGGACTAGCGGGAGGGATGGATGAGCAGTTCTTC.

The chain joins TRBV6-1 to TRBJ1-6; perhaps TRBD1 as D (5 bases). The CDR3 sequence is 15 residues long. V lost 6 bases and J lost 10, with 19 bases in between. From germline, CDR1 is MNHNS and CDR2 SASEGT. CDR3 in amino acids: CASSAPVQGYSPLHF. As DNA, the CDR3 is TGTGCCAGCAGCGCCCCGGTCCAGGGTTACTCACCCCTCCACTTT.

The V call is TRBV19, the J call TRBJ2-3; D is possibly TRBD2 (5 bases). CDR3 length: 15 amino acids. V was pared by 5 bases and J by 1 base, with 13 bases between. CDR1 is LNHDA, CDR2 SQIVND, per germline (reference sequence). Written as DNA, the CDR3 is TGTGCCAGTAGTCCCCCTGGAGCGGGCACAGATACGCAGTATTTT. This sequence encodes CASSPPGAGTDTQYF.

In DNA, the CDR3 is TGTGCCAGCAGCGCCAATATGCTAGGTGAGCAGTTCTTC. Translation gives CASSANMLGEQFF. The rearrangement joins TRBV2 to TRBJ2-1, with D unclear. CDR1 is SNHLY and CDR2 is FYNNEI in the germline V gene. V was clipped by 6 bases and J by 9 bases, with 15 bases between them. This CDR3 contains 13 residues. Full variable domain (outside the CDR3, taken from reference TRBV2 and TRBJ2-1): EPEVTQTPSHQVTQMGQEVILRCVPISNHLYFYWYRQILGQKVEFLVSFYNNEISEKSEIFDDQFSVERPDGSNFTLKIRSTKLEDSAMYFCASSANMLGEQFFGPGTRLTVL.

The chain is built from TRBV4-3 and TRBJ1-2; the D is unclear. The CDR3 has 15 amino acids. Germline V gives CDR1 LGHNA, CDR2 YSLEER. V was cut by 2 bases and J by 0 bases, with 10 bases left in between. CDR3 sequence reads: CASSQSRIANYGYTF. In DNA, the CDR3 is TGCGCCAGCAGCCAATCGAGAATAGCTAACTATGGCTACACCTTC.

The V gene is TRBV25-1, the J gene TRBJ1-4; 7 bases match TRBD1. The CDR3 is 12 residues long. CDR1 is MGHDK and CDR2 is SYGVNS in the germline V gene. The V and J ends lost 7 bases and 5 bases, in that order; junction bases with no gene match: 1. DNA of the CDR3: TGTGCCAGCACACAGGGGAATGAAAAACTGTTTTTT. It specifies CASTQGNEKLFF.